These 7 T cell receptor beta chains share one sample of origin, sequenced in a study of shared clonotypes between healthy human individuals. The naive CD8 fraction comprised CD45RO-negative cells positively selected for CCR7 and excluded terminally differentiated effector memory CD45RA+ cells. Some clones are missing from TCRdb's copy, which holds only in-frame ones; the method was immunoSEQ multiplex PCR. The sample includes 2 million or so clones, just under 95% of them seen just once. Material: naive CD8+ T cells sorted from blood. The receptors were gathered from a man younger than 30 in good health.

The chain recombines TRBV27 with TRBJ1-5; 10 bases fit TRBD1. V shed 8 bases and J 5 bases; nucleotides not matched to a gene: 9. This CDR3 comprises 15 residues. In germline, CDR1 is MNHEY, CDR2 SMNVEV (reference sequence). The CDR3 coding sequence is TGTGCCAGCCAGATGACAGGGGGCATTGATCAGCCCCAGCATTTT. This translates into CASQMTGGIDQPQHF.

This clone turned up a few times. The gene calls are TRBV7-3 and TRBJ2-2, with 10 positions matching TRBD2. There are 13 residues in the CDR3. CDR1 SGHTA and CDR2 FQGTGA come from the germline V gene. V lost 5 bases, J lost 7 bases, and 1 base stayed unmatched. CDR3 loop: CASSRLAGGELFF. In DNA, the CDR3 is TGTGCCAGCAGCCGACTAGCGGGCGGGGAGCTGTTTTTT.

CDR3 in DNA: TGTGCCAGCAGTGGGGGAGCGGGGGTGACTGACTACAATGAGCAGTTCTTC. This codes for CASSGGAGVTDYNEQFF. The chain joins TRBV6-1 to TRBJ2-1; 8 bases are shared with TRBD2. This CDR3 is 17 amino acids long. CDR1 MNHNS and CDR2 SASEGT come from the germline V gene. After removal of 4 bases from V and 3 bases from J, the junction contained 11 bases not matched to a gene.

The rearrangement uses TRBV9 and TRBJ1-2, with D possibly TRBD1 on 6 matching bases. CDR1 SGDLS and CDR2 YYNGEE come from the germline V gene. The ends were cut back, 1 base at V and 6 bases at J, with 13 bases in the middle. The CDR3 runs 14 residues. CDR3 DNA sequence: TGTGCCAGCAGCGTAACGGGGGGGCTGGATGGCTACACCTTC. Protein sequence: CASSVTGGLDGYTF.

The chain carries TRBV5-1 and TRBJ2-5; D gene uncertain. CDR1 is SGHRS, CDR2 YFSETQ, per germline. This CDR3 contains 14 residues. V lost 2 bases and J lost 2, with 10 bases in between. CDR3 sequence: CASSFRGEQETQYF. CDR3 coding DNA: TGCGCCAGCAGCTTCCGCGGTGAACAAGAGACCCAGTACTTC.

The CDR3 coding sequence is TGTGCCTGGAGTGTAGGGGGGGGCAGGTTCGTTGGAAACACCATATATTTT. It encodes CAWSVGGGRFVGNTIYF. The genes are TRBV30 and TRBJ1-3; a possible D gene is TRBD1 (6 bases). V lost 0 bases and J lost 3, with 18 bases in between. CDR3 size: 17 residues. The germline CDR1 and CDR2 sequences are GTSNPN and SVGIG (reference sequence).

The genes are TRBV29-1 and TRBJ2-1; D is perhaps TRBD2 (6 bases). The CDR3 is 13 amino acids. V was cut by 0 bases and J by 6 bases, with 9 bases left in between. The germline V gene encodes CDR1 SQVTM and CDR2 ANQGSEA. The CDR3 DNA reads TGCAGCGTTGAAGATTTGACTAGCAATGAGCAGTTCTTC. The encoded protein is CSVEDLTSNEQFF.